These 20 T cell receptor beta chains originate from one sample sequenced in a study of regulatory T cells in long-lasting Graves disease. The time point here: newly diagnosed GD, antithyroid drugs for less than 3 months. The TCR library used RNA extracted from PBMCs. Both iRepertoire HTBI primers and Arm-PCR of CDR3 regions were used to build the TCR beta libraries. TCRdb reprocessed the multiplex PCR reads with MiXCR, giving one entry per CDR3 protein. This repertoire shows more than 300,000 distinct CDR3 sequences, 15% to 20% found once; its top ten account for 20% to 25%. These same data were also listed under a study on T cells in Graves' hyperthyroidism and ophthalmopathy.

The sequencing here drew on peripheral blood mononuclear cells (PBMCs), taken at new diagnosis, from a patient treated with antithyroid drugs. These receptors were collected from a woman between 18 and 29 years old with Graves disease.

In this sample, this clonotype turned up a few times. One end of the junction does not line up with germline, which may come from a read error. The chain links TRBV7-6 to TRBJ2-1; 11 bases are a match to TRBD2. The CDR3 runs 15 residues. The germline gives CDR1 SGHVS, CDR2 FNYEAQ. The CDR3 nucleotides read TGTGCCAGCAGCTTATTAGCGGGGGGGGCCAATGGGCAGTTCTTC. This gives the protein CASSLLAGGANGQFF.

This clonotype was counted many times. V gene TRBV11-2 combines with J gene TRBJ2-7; the match to TRBD2 covers 7 bases. The CDR3 length is 15 residues. With 5 bases clipped from V and 2 bases from J, the junction kept 9 bases outside the gene matches. Germline CDR1 and CDR2: SGHAT and FQNNGV. The CDR3 loop is CASSTSGGGTYEQYF. CDR3 DNA sequence: TGTGCCAGCAGCACATCTGGGGGAGGGACCTACGAGCAGTACTTC.

The chain has TRBV20-1 and TRBJ2-1; 9 bases fit TRBD2. The CDR3 sequence is 15 residues long. J lost 1 base, V lost 5 bases, and 6 bases had no gene match. Germline values: CDR1 DFQATT, CDR2 SNEGSKA (reference sequence). CDR3 protein: CSAYSGSTSYNEQFF. In DNA, the CDR3 is TGCAGTGCTTATAGCGGGAGCACGTCCTACAATGAGCAGTTCTTC.

This clonotype was found many times. V usage is TRBV7-9 and J usage is TRBJ1-5, with D unclear. V was clipped by 3 bases and J by 4 bases, with 7 bases between them. This CDR3 comprises 13 residues. CDR1 is SEHNR, CDR2 FQNEAQ, per germline (reference sequence). The CDR3 protein is CASSLGRNQPQHF. The CDR3 DNA is TGTGCCAGCAGCTTGGGGAGGAATCAGCCCCAGCATTTT.

This chain joins TRBV7-2 and TRBJ2-5, with D possibly matching TRBD1 (8 bases). V was trimmed by 1 base and J by 4 bases, leaving 16 bases between them. CDR1 is SGHTA, CDR2 FQGNSA, per germline. The CDR3 covers 16 residues. The CDR3 bases are TGTGCCAGCAGCTTAGTTTGGACAGGGAGGGTAGAGACCCAGTACTTC. Protein product: CASSLVWTGRVETQYF.

This clonotype was recorded at least ten times. The chain is built from TRBV18 and TRBJ2-1; tentatively, D is TRBD1 or TRBD2 (5 bases each). CDR3 length equals 15 residues. Germline CDR1 and CDR2: KGHSH and LQKENI. V shed 6 bases and J shed 0 bases, with 12 bases lying between them. The CDR3: CASSLGPSSYNEQFF. Written as DNA, the CDR3 is TGTGCCAGCTCTCTGGGACCTTCCTCCTACAATGAGCAGTTCTTC.

This clonotype was detected many times. This chain joins TRBV18 and TRBJ1-1; no definite D call. V was pared by 4 bases and J by 2 bases, with 8 bases between. The V gene's germline CDR1 is KGHSH and CDR2 LQKENI. The CDR3 consists of 13 residues. CDR3 DNA: TGTGCCAGCTCACAGGTAGAAAACACTGAAGCTTTCTTT. Its protein is CASSQVENTEAFF.

In its sample, this clonotype was seen a few times. A much larger clone lies a single base off, so this may be a read error. The rearrangement joins TRBV12-3 or TRBV12-4 to TRBJ2-1; TRBD1 matches 7 bases. CDR3 length: 14 amino acids. The CDR3 DNA follows: TGTGCCAGCAGACAGGGGAGTTTCTACAATAAGCAGTTCTTC. This sequence encodes CASRQGSFYNKQFF.

This clonotype was picked up many times. The chain uses TRBV30 and TRBJ1-1; D might be TRBD1 (6 bases). Germline CDR1 and CDR2: GTSNPN and SVGIG (reference sequence). The CDR3 sequence is 14 residues long. The V gene lost 0 bases and the J gene lost 6 bases, with 14 bases spanning the gap. DNA of the CDR3: TGTGCCTGGAGTGTAGGGGGTGTGCGTGCTGAAGCTTTCTTT. Translated, it gives CAWSVGGVRAEAFF.

There are many counts of this clonotype. The chain joins TRBV5-1 to TRBJ2-3; D is uncertain. The germline gives CDR1 SGHRS, CDR2 YFSETQ. The CDR3 covers 14 residues. Trimming stripped 0 bases from V and 2 bases from J, with 7 bases between. This CDR3 is CASSLAGITDTQYF. CDR3 sequence (DNA): TGCGCCAGCAGCTTGGCCGGCATCACAGATACGCAGTATTTT.

This clonotype was seen ten or more times. The rearrangement joins TRBV11-2 to TRBJ1-1, with D maybe TRBD1 (6 bases). V lost 0 bases and J lost 4, with 15 bases in between. Germline V gene sequence: CDR1 SGHAT, CDR2 FQNNGV. This CDR3 region has 16 residues. The DNA of the CDR3 is TGTGCCAGCAGCTTAGATAACCCGGGGGCGGGCACTGAAGCTTTCTTT. Translating it yields CASSLDNPGAGTEAFF. The full variable domain, completed using reference TRBV11-2 and TRBJ1-1, is EAGVAQSPRYKIIEKRQSVAFWCNPISGHATLYWYQQILGQGPKLLIQFQNNGVVDDSQLPKDRFSAERLKGVDSTLKIQPAKLEDSAVYLCASSLDNPGAGTEAFFGQGTRLTVV.

Points on this clonotype: A read error is possible here, since a much larger clone lies one base away. This chain uses TRBV12-3 or TRBV12-4 with TRBJ2-1; D may be TRBD1 (5 bases). The CDR3 sequence is 11 residues long. This chain's CDR3 is CASGLGVEQFF. In nucleotides, the CDR3 is TGTGCCAGCGGTTTAGGGGTCGAGCAGTTCTTC.

This clonotype was observed a handful of times. The chain has TRBV10-3 and TRBJ2-7; maybe TRBD1 (5 bases). Trimming removed 5 bases from V and 2 bases from J, with 7 bases in between. The CDR3 runs 12 residues. Germline V gives CDR1 ENHRY, CDR2 SYGVKD. The CDR3: CAISSGTYEQYF. Here the CDR3 DNA reads TGTGCCATCAGTTCAGGGACCTACGAGCAGTACTTC.

In its sample, this clonotype was seen many times. The chain uses TRBV13 and TRBJ2-3; possibly TRBD1 or TRBD2 for D (6 bases each). This CDR3 spans 15 amino acids. Trimming removed 4 bases at V and 2 bases at J, with 13 bases between. Germline CDR1 is PRHDT and CDR2 is FYEKMQ (reference sequence). The CDR3 bases are TGTGCCAGCAGCTCGACCGGGGGCCACACAGATACGCAGTATTTT. Translating it yields CASSSTGGHTDTQYF.

At least ten counts were recorded for this clonotype. This CDR3 is CASSPGLAGGSEQFF. In DNA, the CDR3 is TGTGCCAGCTCCCCTGGACTAGCGGGAGGGAGTGAGCAGTTCTTC. The chain combines TRBV18 with TRBJ2-1, with TRBD2 matching over 15 bases. In germline, CDR1 is KGHSH, CDR2 LQKENI. The CDR3 contains 15 residues. V lost 6 bases, J lost 9 bases, and 6 bases stayed unmatched.

This clonotype appeared many times. V and J are TRBV2 and TRBJ1-1; 8 bases map to TRBD1. Looked up from germline, CDR1 is SNHLY and CDR2 is FYNNEI. The CDR3 length is 16 residues. With V trimmed by 6 bases and J by 0 bases, 9 bases remained unmatched. The CDR3 sequence is CASRGQGAFMNTEAFF. CDR3 nucleotide sequence: TGTGCCAGCAGAGGGCAGGGGGCCTTCATGAACACTGAAGCTTTCTTT.

The V gene is TRBV7-9, the J gene TRBJ2-7; no clear D. Between the trimmed V and J ends, which lost 5 bases and 5 bases, there was a span of 13 bases. The CDR3 is 13 residues long. Germline CDR1 and CDR2: SEHNR and FQNEAQ (reference sequence). The CDR3 DNA reads as TGTGCCAGCAGCCCCCGGCGAGGAAACGAGCAGTACTTC. Encoded protein: CASSPRRGNEQYF.

This clonotype has ten or more counts. The rearrangement links TRBV12-3 or TRBV12-4 to TRBJ2-1, with 13 bases lining up with TRBD2. Trimming took 2 bases from V and 8 from J; bases not matched to a gene: 15. The CDR3 spans 19 residues. CDR3 region: CASSLTTSGRAPRSDEQFF. The CDR3 coding sequence is TGTGCCAGCAGTTTAACCACTAGCGGGAGGGCCCCCCGCTCGGATGAGCAGTTCTTC.

This clonotype has more than one count but fewer than ten. One end of the junction fails to match germline, which may point to a read error. This chain links TRBV7-8 with TRBJ2-3, with D perhaps matching TRBD2 (5 bases). The CDR3 runs 13 residues. Germline assignment: CDR1 SGHVS and CDR2 FQNEAQ. The CDR3 bases are TGTGCCAACAGCTTTATTCGGGGAGATACGCAGTATTTT. This translates into CANSFIRGDTQYF.

J is TRBJ1-5 and V is TRBV20-1; no reliable D call. V lost 2 bases to trimming and J lost 1 base, with 12 bases between them. The CDR3 is 15 residues long. The germline CDR1 and CDR2 sequences are DFQATT and SNEGSKA (reference sequence). The CDR3 sequence: CSARSGPWSNQPQHF. The CDR3, as DNA: TGCAGTGCTAGAAGCGGACCCTGGAGCAATCAGCCCCAGCATTTT.